What follows is one T cell receptor (beta chain) and its context. This entry comes from a study of long-term antiretroviral therapy in people with HIV. Survey-level resolution applied to immunoSEQ assay v3.0. TCRdb's table, derived via immunoSEQ multiplex PCR, lists solely in-frame clones and lacks some. The sample holds 20,000 or so clones, 87% seen once. The CDR3 consists of 15 residues. Trimming cost V 5 bases and J 4 bases, with 17 bases left between them. Germline V gene lookup returns CDR1 SNHLY and CDR2 FYNNEI. Every participant with HIV received treatment in the United States. The receptor was derived from a man in his forties or fifties with HIV. The input for sequencing was unsorted PBMCs, taken 1.8 years before starting antiretroviral therapy. J is TRBJ1-2 and V is TRBV2; no clear D gene. DNA for the CDR3: TGTGCCAGCAGTCTGACCCAAGATCCTTTCTATGGCTACACCTTC. This sequence encodes CASSLTQDPFYGYTF.